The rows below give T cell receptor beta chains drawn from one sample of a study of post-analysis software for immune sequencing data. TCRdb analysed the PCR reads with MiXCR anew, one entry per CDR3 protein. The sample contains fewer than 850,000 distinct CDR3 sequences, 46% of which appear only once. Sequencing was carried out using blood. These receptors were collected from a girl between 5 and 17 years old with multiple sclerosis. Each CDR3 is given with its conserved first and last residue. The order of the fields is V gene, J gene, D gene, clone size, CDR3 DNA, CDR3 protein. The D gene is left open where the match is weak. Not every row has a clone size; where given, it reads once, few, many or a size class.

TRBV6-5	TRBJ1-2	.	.	TGTGCCAGCAGTTACTCGAAGCTGGGGGGCAACTATGGCTACACCTTC	CASSYSKLGGNYGYTF
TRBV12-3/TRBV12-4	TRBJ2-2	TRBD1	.	TGTGCCAGCAGTTCCGACAGGGGAGACACCGGGGAGCTGTTTTTT	CASSSDRGDTGELFF
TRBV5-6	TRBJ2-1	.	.	TGTGCCAGCAGCTTGAATTTCGGTAATGGCATCAATGAGCAGTTCTTC	CASSLNFGNGINEQFF
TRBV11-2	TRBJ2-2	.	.	TGTGCCAGCAGCTTAATTGGCACCGGGGAGCTGTTTTTT	CASSLIGTGELFF
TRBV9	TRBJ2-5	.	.	TGTGCCAGCAGCCCTCAGACCCTTGACAGCCAAGAGACCCAGTACTTC	CASSPQTLDSQETQYF
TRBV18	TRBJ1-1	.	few	TGTGCCAGCTCACCGGACGGTTGGGGCACTGAAGCTTTCTTT	CASSPDGWGTEAFF
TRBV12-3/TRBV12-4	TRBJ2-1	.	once	TGTGCCAGCGGCCTAGAGGGCTATACTTACAATGAGCAGTTCTTC	CASGLEGYTYNEQFF
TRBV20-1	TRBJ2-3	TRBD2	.	TGCAGTGCTCCCGTAGCGGGAGTGGATACGCAGTATTTT	CSAPVAGVDTQYF
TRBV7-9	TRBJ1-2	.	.	TGTGCCAGCAGCCAGGGCCCTTTATTCAACTATGGCTACACCTTC	CASSQGPLFNYGYTF
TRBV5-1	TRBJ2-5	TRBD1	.	TGCGCCAGCAGCTTGTTTCCGACCGGGACAGGGCAAGAGACCCAGTACTTC	CASSLFPTGTGQETQYF
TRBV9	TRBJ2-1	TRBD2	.	TGTGCCAGCAGCGTAGAGGGACTAGTAAACAATGAGCAGTTCTTC	CASSVEGLVNNEQFF
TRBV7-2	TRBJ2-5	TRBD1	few	TGTGCCAGCAGCTCCAGGACAGGGAATTCAGAGACCCAGTACTTC	CASSSRTGNSETQYF
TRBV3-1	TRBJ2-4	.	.	TGTGCCAGCAGCCAAGAAGCCTTGAGAGGAAAAAGCGGGAACATTCAGTACTTC	CASSQEALRGKSGNIQYF
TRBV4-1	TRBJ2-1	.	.	TGCGCCACTGCGTCGGGCGTCTACAATGAGCAGTTCTTC	CATASGVYNEQFF
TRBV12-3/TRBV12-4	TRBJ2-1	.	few	TGTGCCAGCAGTTTAAGTCAGGGCTATGAGCAGTTCTTC	CASSLSQGYEQFF
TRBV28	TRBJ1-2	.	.	TGTGCCAGCAGGAGGGCTCCAGCTAACTATGGCTACACCTTC	CASRRAPANYGYTF
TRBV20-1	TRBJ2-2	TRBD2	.	TGCAGTGCCCTTAAGCGGGAGGGGGGCGCCGGGGAGCTGTTTTTT	CSALKREGGAGELFF
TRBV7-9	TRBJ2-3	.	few	TGTGCCAGCAGCTTAGACAGGCGGGAAGATACGCAGTATTTT	CASSLDRREDTQYF
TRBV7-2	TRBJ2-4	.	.	TGTGCCAGCAGCTTAGGTTCTGGCCCGAAAAACATTCAGTACTTC	CASSLGSGPKNIQYF
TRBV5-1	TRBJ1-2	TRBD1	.	TGCGCCAGCATGGGGGACAGGGGGCAAGGCAGCTACACCTTC	CASMGDRGQGSYTF
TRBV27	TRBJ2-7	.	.	TGTGCCAGCAGTTTACACCATTGGGACGAGCAGTACTTC	CASSLHHWDEQYF
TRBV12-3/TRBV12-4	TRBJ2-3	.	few	TGTGCCAGCAGTTTACGGGGGAATGCAGATACGCAGTATTTT	CASSLRGNADTQYF
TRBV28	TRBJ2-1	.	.	TGTGCCACCAAGGGACAGAGCGGGATTTGGTACAATGAGCAGTTCTTC	CATKGQSGIWYNEQFF
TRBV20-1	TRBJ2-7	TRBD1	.	TGCAGTGCTACTAAGGGACAGGGGGCCTACGAGCAGTACTTC	CSATKGQGAYEQYF
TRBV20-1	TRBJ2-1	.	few	TGCAGTGCTAGAGAGAACAGCGGTGAGCAGTTCTTC	CSARENSGEQFF
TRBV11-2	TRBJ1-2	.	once	TGTGCCAGCAGCTCCACCCCCGACGGCTACACCTTC	CASSSTPDGYTF
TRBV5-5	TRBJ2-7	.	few	TGTGCCAGCAGCCCACCCCTGAGGAGCAGGATGTCCTACGAGCAGTACTTC	CASSPPLRSRMSYEQYF
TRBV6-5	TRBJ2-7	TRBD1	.	TGTGCCAGCAGTTACCTTCGGGACAGGGTCAACGAGCAGTACTTC	CASSYLRDRVNEQYF
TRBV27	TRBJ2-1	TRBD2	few	TGTGCCAGCAGTCTCGCGGCCGGCGGGAGTGAGCAGTTCTTC	CASSLAAGGSEQFF
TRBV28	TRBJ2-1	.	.	TGTGCCAGCAGTTTAAGCCGGGGGCTAGGTAATGAGCAGTTCTTC	CASSLSRGLGNEQFF
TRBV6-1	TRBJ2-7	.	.	TGTGTCAGCAGTGGCCAGGGACCCCGCACCTACGAGCAGTACTTC	CVSSGQGPRTYEQYF
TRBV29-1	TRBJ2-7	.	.	TGCAGCGTTGATGGGCCGTCGGGGGAGCAGTACTTC	CSVDGPSGEQYF
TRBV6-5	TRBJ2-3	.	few	TGTGCCAGCAGTAAACTAGTGGAGGTAGATACGCAGTATTTT	CASSKLVEVDTQYF
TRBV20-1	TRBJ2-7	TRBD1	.	TGCAGTGCTCGACAGGGGCGCTCCTACGAGCAGTACTTC	CSARQGRSYEQYF
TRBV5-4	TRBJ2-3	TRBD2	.	TGTGCCAGCAGCTCCTCACCGGGGGGGGATACGCAGTATTTT	CASSSSPGGDTQYF
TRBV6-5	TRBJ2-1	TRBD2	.	TGTGCCAGCAGTTACCTACTAGCGGGAGCCAATGAGCAGTTCTTC	CASSYLLAGANEQFF
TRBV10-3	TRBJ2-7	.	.	TGTGCCATCACGATGGACAGCTCCTACGAGCAGTACTTC	CAITMDSSYEQYF